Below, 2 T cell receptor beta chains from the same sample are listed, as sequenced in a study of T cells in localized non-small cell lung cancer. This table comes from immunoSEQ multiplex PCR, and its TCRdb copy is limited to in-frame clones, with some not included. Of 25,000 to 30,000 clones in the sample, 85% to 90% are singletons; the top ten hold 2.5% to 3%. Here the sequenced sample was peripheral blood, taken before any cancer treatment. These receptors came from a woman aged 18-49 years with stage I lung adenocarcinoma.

CDR3 protein: CASSYGHLRDSPLHF. CDR3 DNA: TGTGCCAGCAGTTACGGACACCTTCGGGATTCACCCCTCCACTTT. The chain joins TRBV6-5 to TRBJ1-6; D possibly corresponds to TRBD1 (5 bases). CDR1 is MNHEY and CDR2 is SVGAGI in the germline V gene. V gave up 2 bases and J gave up 8 bases, with 13 bases separating them. This CDR3 spans 15 amino acids.

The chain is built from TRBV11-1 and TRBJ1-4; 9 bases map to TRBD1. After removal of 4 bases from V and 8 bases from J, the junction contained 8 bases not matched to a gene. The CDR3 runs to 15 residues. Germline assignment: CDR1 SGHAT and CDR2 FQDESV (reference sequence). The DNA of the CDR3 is TGTGCCAGCAGCTCGGACAGGGGATTGGACGAAAAACTGTTTTTT. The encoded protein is CASSSDRGLDEKLFF.